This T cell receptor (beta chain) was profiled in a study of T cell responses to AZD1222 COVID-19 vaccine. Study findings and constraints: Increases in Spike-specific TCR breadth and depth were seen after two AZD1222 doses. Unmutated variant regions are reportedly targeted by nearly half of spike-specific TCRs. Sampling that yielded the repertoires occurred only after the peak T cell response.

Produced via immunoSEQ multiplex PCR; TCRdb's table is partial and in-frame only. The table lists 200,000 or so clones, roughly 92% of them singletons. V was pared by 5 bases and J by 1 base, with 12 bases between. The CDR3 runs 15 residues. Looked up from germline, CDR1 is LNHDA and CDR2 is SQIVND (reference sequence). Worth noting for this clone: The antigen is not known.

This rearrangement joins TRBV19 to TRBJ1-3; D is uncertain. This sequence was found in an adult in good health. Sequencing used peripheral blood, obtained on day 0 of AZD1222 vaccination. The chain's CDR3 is CASSPQTTSGNTIYF. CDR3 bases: TGTGCCAGTAGTCCCCAGACAACATCTGGAAACACCATATATTTT.